These T cell receptor beta chains were read from a single sample in a study of blood T cell repertoires in COVID-19. Data came from immunoSEQ multiplex PCR; TCRdb stores just in-frame clones and leaves some out. The sample contains under 130,000 clones, about 85% of which appear only once. Sequenced material: peripheral blood. These receptors were collected from a human donor in a cohort sampled during active COVID-19. Each CDR3 is given with its conserved first and last residue. Each record gives: clone size, J gene, D gene, V gene, CDR3 DNA, CDR3 protein. The D gene is left open where the match is weak. Size tells how often a clone was seen (once, few, many) or the class of an expanded clone, and some rows leave it out.

>NA|TRBJ2-1|TRBD1|TRBV11-2
TGTGCCAGCAGCTTATCCGCCGGGACAGGGCTTGAGCAGTTCTTC
CASSLSAGTGLEQFF
>NA|TRBJ2-3|TRBD2|TRBV9
TGTGCCAGCAGCGTAGCCTTGGGACTAGCATCAGATACGCAGTATTTT
CASSVALGLASDTQYF
>NA|TRBJ2-3|NA|TRBV5-1
TGCGCCAGCAGCTTGGTGGGCTCGGATACGCAGTATTTT
CASSLVGSDTQYF
>NA|TRBJ2-7|NA|TRBV30
TGTGCCTGGAGCGCACTAGCTCGGGAGCAGTACTTC
CAWSALAREQYF
>NA|TRBJ1-4|NA|TRBV27
TGTGCCAGCAGTAGGGGCACAACTAATGAAAAACTGTTTTTT
CASSRGTTNEKLFF
>once|TRBJ1-3|TRBD1|TRBV7-2
TGTGCCAGCAGCTTAGTAGCAGGGGGCGCTGGAAACACCATATATTTT
CASSLVAGGAGNTIYF
>NA|TRBJ2-5|TRBD1|TRBV9
TGTGCCAGCAGCACCGACAGGGGGCGCGGGGAGACCCAGTACTTC
CASSTDRGRGETQYF
>NA|TRBJ1-2|NA|TRBV6-1
TGTGCCAGCAGTGAAGCTGGCCAGGGTTATGGCTACACCTTC
CASSEAGQGYGYTF
>NA|TRBJ2-7|NA|TRBV11-2
TGTGCCAGCAGCTTAGTAGCGCGTAGCTCCTACGAGCAGTACTTC
CASSLVARSSYEQYF
>once|TRBJ2-7|TRBD1|TRBV11-2
TGTGCCAGCAGCTGGGGGACAGGGGAAGTCTCCTACGAGCAGTACTTC
CASSWGTGEVSYEQYF
>NA|TRBJ2-3|NA|TRBV7-8
TGTGCCAGCACCAACCCGGGGAGCGGCTATAGCACAGATACGCAGTATTTT
CASTNPGSGYSTDTQYF
>NA|TRBJ2-1|TRBD2|TRBV2
TGTGCCAGCAGTGAAAGGCGGGAGGGCCAGACCAATGAGCAGTTCTTC
CASSERREGQTNEQFF
>NA|TRBJ1-5|NA|TRBV10-2
TGCGCCAGCAGTGCACAGCTCAATAGCAATCAGCCCCAGCATTTT
CASSAQLNSNQPQHF
>once|TRBJ2-7|NA|TRBV23-1
TGCGCCAGCAGTCCTCCAGTTTCCGAGCAGTACTTC
CASSPPVSEQYF
>few|TRBJ1-1|NA|TRBV16
TGTGCCAGCAGCCAATCAACCAGTTCCACTGAAGCTTTCTTT
CASSQSTSSTEAFF
>NA|TRBJ1-4|NA|TRBV20-1
TGCAGTGCTATCTTTAATGAAAAACTGTTTTTT
CSAIFNEKLFF
>NA|TRBJ1-2|NA|TRBV19
TGTGCCAGTAGTATCACTTTGGGGCACACCTTC
CASSITLGHTF
>few|TRBJ2-5|NA|TRBV3-1/TRBV3-2
TGTGCCAGCAGCCAAGCTCCCCGGGGAGAGACCCAGTACTTC
CASSQAPRGETQYF
>NA|TRBJ2-1|TRBD1|TRBV9
TGTGCCAGCAGCGTAGTGGGGACAGGGGGCCGCAATGAGCAGTTCTTC
CASSVVGTGGRNEQFF
>NA|TRBJ2-7|TRBD2|TRBV5-6
TGTGCCAGCAGGCTGAGGGCTAGCGGGGTGTTCGAGCAGTACTTC
CASRLRASGVFEQYF
>NA|TRBJ2-5|TRBD2|TRBV5-4
TGTGCCAGCAGCCAGACGAGCGGGGGACGAGCGGAGACCCAGTACTTC
CASSQTSGGRAETQYF
>many|TRBJ1-5|TRBD1|TRBV5-5
TGTGCCAGCAGCTTGAAGGGACAGGATAATCAGCCCCAGCATTTT
CASSLKGQDNQPQHF
>NA|TRBJ2-7|TRBD1|TRBV2
TGTGCCGGACGGGACAGGGCCTACGAGCAGTACTTC
CAGRDRAYEQYF
>few|TRBJ1-6|NA|TRBV18
TGTGCCAGCTCACTTTTCGGGGTAGAAAATTCACCCCTCCACTTT
CASSLFGVENSPLHF
>once|TRBJ2-1|NA|TRBV5-1
TGCGCCAGCAGCCCCCCCAGGGTAGTCAATGAGCAGTTCTTC
CASSPPRVVNEQFF
>NA|TRBJ2-3|TRBD2|TRBV7-9
TGTGCCAGCAGCTGGGAGGGGGATACGCAGTATTTT
CASSWEGDTQYF
>NA|TRBJ2-2|TRBD2|TRBV10-1
TGCGCCAGCAGTCTAGCGGGAGGCACCGGGGAGCTGTTTTTT
CASSLAGGTGELFF
>NA|TRBJ2-1|TRBD1|TRBV12-5
TGTGCTAGTGGTTTGAGGGGACAGGGCCTTAAGAGCTCCTACAATGAGCAGTTCTTC
CASGLRGQGLKSSYNEQFF
>NA|TRBJ1-5|TRBD1|TRBV6-5
TGTGCCAGCAGGACAGGGTATCGGCAGCCCCAGCATTTT
CASRTGYRQPQHF
>few|TRBJ2-2|TRBD1|TRBV6-6
TGTGCCAGCACCAACAGGGGCACCGGGGAGCTGTTTTTT
CASTNRGTGELFF
>NA|TRBJ2-3|NA|TRBV10-3
TGTGCCATCAGTCGGGACTCCCTCACCACAGATACGCAGTATTTT
CAISRDSLTTDTQYF
>NA|TRBJ2-1|TRBD2|TRBV28
TGTGCCAGCAGTCCCTCGGGGGGGCCGATCGGGGAGCAGTTCTTC
CASSPSGGPIGEQFF
>NA|TRBJ2-7|TRBD2|TRBV5-1
TGCGCCAGCAGCTTAAGCGGGGGATCCTACGAGCAGTACTTC
CASSLSGGSYEQYF
>NA|TRBJ2-4|TRBD2|TRBV7-2
TGTGCCAGCAGCTTAGGGACCCGGGGGGTAGTACAGTACTTC
CASSLGTRGVVQYF
>NA|TRBJ2-1|TRBD2|TRBV5-1
TGCGCCAGCAGCTCTAGCGGAAGCTCCTACAATGAGCAGTTCTTC
CASSSSGSSYNEQFF
>NA|TRBJ2-3|NA|TRBV27
TGTGCCAGCAGTTTAGGGACTCGGACCACAGATACGCAGTATTTT
CASSLGTRTTDTQYF
>NA|TRBJ2-1|TRBD1|TRBV3-1/TRBV3-2
TGTGCCAGCAGCCCGGACGGGACAGGGGACCGGGAGCAGTTCTTC
CASSPDGTGDREQFF
>NA|TRBJ1-1|NA|TRBV19
TGTGCCAGTACTAGGGAACAGGGCTGGAACACTGAAGCTTTCTTT
CASTREQGWNTEAFF
>NA|TRBJ1-5|NA|TRBV23-1
TGCGCCAGCAGTCAAATCTGGGGCAGGGATAGCAATCAGCCCCAGCATTTT
CASSQIWGRDSNQPQHF
>NA|TRBJ2-1|NA|TRBV19
TGTGCCAGTAGGGGGGCCAGGGATTCGAATGAGCAGTTCTTC
CASRGARDSNEQFF
>NA|TRBJ2-3|TRBD1|TRBV19
TGTGCCAGTAGTATCTCCGGGACAGGGGGGAATACGCAGTATTTT
CASSISGTGGNTQYF
>NA|TRBJ1-1|NA|TRBV4-3
TGCGCCAGCAGCCAAGAGGACAGACCCAACACTGAAGCTTTCTTT
CASSQEDRPNTEAFF
>NA|TRBJ2-7|NA|TRBV20-1
TGCAGTGCTAGTACCGACAGGTTCCACGAGCAGTACTTC
CSASTDRFHEQYF
>NA|TRBJ2-7|TRBD1|TRBV6-5
TGTGCCAGCAGGCGAGGGGGCGGAGGCTACGAGCAGTACTTC
CASRRGGGGYEQYF
>NA|TRBJ1-5|TRBD1|TRBV10-3
TGTGCCATCAGTGAGGGACAGGGGGTTAATCAGCCCCAGCATTTT
CAISEGQGVNQPQHF
>few|TRBJ1-6|TRBD1|TRBV30
TGTGCCTGTGACAGGGGGTCCTATAATTCACCCCTCCACTTT
CACDRGSYNSPLHF
>NA|TRBJ2-7|NA|TRBV6-2/TRBV6-3
TGTGCCAGCAGTTTCCGTTACGAGCAGTACTTC
CASSFRYEQYF
>NA|TRBJ2-3|NA|TRBV28
TGTGCCAGCCTGGGGGGGGCCACGAGAGATACGCAGTATTTT
CASLGGATRDTQYF
>NA|TRBJ1-4|TRBD1|TRBV3-1/TRBV3-2
TGTGCCAGCAGCCTCCCCCCGGGACAGGGTTCTCGCGAAAAACTGTTTTTT
CASSLPPGQGSREKLFF
>NA|TRBJ1-2|TRBD1|TRBV2
TGTGCCAGCACCACAGGGGTCGGCTACACCTTC
CASTTGVGYTF
>NA|TRBJ1-1|TRBD1|TRBV6-5
TGTGCCAGCAGTTACTCTGGCGGACAGGGGGAAGCTTTCTTT
CASSYSGGQGEAFF
>NA|TRBJ1-3|NA|TRBV10-3
TGTGCCTCAACAATCTCTGGAAACACCATATATTTT
CASTISGNTIYF
>NA|TRBJ1-5|NA|TRBV25-1
TGTGCCAGCAGTGACTCGGGGATTGTTCAGCCCCAGCATTTT
CASSDSGIVQPQHF
>NA|TRBJ2-1|TRBD2|TRBV7-2
TGTGCCAGCAGCTTGACTAGCGGGAGGGGGAGTGAGCAGTTCTTC
CASSLTSGRGSEQFF
>once|TRBJ2-3|NA|TRBV21-1
TGTGCCAGCAGCAAAAAGGCCCTAGGGGGCACAGATACGCAGTATTTT
CASSKKALGGTDTQYF
>NA|TRBJ1-5|NA|TRBV27
TGTGCCAGCAAAAATGGGCAGAATAGCAATCAGCCCCAGCATTTT
CASKNGQNSNQPQHF
>NA|TRBJ2-5|TRBD1|TRBV28
TGTGCCAGCAGTTCGTTACCCACAGGGGCCGTGGAGACCCAGTACTTC
CASSSLPTGAVETQYF
>NA|TRBJ2-3|TRBD2|TRBV5-1
TGCGCCAGCAGTCAGGGACTAGGTCGCACAGATACGCAGTATTTT
CASSQGLGRTDTQYF
>NA|TRBJ2-1|NA|TRBV4-1
TGCGCCAGCAGCCAAGAAAGTTGGCGGGACCTTTACAATGAGCAGTTCTTC
CASSQESWRDLYNEQFF
>NA|TRBJ2-3|NA|TRBV19
TGTGCCAGTAGTATAATAGCGGCCAGCACAGATACGCAGTATTTT
CASSIIAASTDTQYF